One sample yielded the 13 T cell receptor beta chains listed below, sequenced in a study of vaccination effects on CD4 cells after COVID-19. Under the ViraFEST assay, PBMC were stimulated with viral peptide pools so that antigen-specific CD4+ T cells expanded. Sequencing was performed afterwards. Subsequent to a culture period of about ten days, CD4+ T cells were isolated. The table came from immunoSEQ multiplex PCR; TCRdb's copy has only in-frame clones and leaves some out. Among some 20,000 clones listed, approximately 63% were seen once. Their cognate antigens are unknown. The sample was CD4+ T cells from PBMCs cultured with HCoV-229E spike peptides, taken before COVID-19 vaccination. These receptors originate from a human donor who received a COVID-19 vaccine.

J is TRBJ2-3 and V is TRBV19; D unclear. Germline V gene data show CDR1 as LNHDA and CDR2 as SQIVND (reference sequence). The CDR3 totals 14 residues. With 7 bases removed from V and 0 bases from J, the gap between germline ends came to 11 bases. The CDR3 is CASKSDSSTDTQYF. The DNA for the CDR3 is TGTGCCAGTAAATCGGATTCTAGCACAGATACGCAGTATTTT. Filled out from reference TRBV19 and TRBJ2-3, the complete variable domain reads DGGITQSPKYLFRKEGQNVTLSCEQNLNHDAMYWYRQDPGQGLRLIYYSQIVNDFQKGDIAEGYSVSREKKESFPLTVTSAQKNPTAFYLCASKSDSSTDTQYFGPGTRLTVL.

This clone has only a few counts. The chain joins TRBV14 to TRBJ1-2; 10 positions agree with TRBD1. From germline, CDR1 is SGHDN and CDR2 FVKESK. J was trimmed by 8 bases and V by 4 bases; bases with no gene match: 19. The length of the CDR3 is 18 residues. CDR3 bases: TGTGCCAGCAGCCGGGGGCTCGGGACAGGGGCCGATCTCAGAGGCTACACCTTC. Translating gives CASSRGLGTGADLRGYTF.

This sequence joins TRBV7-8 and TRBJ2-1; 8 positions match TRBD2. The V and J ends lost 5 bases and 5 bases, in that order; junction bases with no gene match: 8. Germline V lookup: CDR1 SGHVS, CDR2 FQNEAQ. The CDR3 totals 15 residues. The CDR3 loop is CASSVNSGENNEQFF. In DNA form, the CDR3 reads TGTGCCAGCAGCGTAAATAGCGGGGAGAACAATGAGCAGTTCTTC.

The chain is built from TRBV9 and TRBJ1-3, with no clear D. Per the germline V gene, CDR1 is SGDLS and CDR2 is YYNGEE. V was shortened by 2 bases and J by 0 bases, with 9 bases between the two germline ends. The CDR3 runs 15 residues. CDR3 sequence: CASSVGGSSGNTIYF. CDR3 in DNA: TGTGCCAGCAGCGTGGGAGGTAGCTCTGGAAACACCATATATTTT.

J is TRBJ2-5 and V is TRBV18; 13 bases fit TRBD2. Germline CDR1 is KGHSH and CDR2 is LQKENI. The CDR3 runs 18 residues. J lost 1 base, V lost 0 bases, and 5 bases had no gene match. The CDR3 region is CASSPPRWTSGGQETQYF. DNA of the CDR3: TGTGCCAGCTCACCACCGAGGTGGACTAGCGGGGGCCAAGAGACCCAGTACTTC.

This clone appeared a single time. The CDR3 here is CASSFWGSSGTGELFF. CDR3 nucleotide sequence: TGCGCCAGCAGCTTTTGGGGGAGCTCCGGCACCGGGGAGCTGTTTTTT. The chain carries TRBV5-1 and TRBJ2-2; either TRBD1 or TRBD2 may supply D (5 bases each). V was pared by 2 bases and J by 4 bases, with 15 bases between. The CDR3 runs 16 residues. Germline V gene sequence: CDR1 SGHRS, CDR2 YFSETQ. The full variable domain, in which reference TRBV5-1 and TRBJ2-2 provide the parts outside the CDR3, is KAGVTQTPRYLIKTRGQQVTLSCSPISGHRSVSWYQQTPGQGLQFLFEYFSETQRNKGNFPGRFSGRQFSNSRSEMNVSTLELGDSALYLCASSFWGSSGTGELFFGEGSRLTVL.

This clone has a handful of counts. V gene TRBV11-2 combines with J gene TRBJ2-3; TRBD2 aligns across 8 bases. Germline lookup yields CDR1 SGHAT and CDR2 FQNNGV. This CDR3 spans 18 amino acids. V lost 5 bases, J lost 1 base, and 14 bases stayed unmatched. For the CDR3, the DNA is TGTGCCAGCAGCCGTCGCCCGCTAGCGGGCTACCGCACAGATACGCAGTATTTT. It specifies CASSRRPLAGYRTDTQYF.

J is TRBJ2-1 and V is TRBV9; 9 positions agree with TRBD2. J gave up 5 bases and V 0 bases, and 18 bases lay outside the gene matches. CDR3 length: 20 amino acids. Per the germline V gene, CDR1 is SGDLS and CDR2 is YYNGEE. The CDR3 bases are TGTGCCAGCAGCGTAGCAGCCCCCCAAAGACTAGCGGCGATACACAATGAGCAGTTCTTC. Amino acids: CASSVAAPQRLAAIHNEQFF.

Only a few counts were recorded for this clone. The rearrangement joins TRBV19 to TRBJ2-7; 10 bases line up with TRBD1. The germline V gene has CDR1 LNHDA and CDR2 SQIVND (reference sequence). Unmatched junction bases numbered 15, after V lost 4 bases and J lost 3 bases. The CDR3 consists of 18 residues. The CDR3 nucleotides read TGTGCCAGTAGTAGACCCTCTGGGGTGCGGGACAGGGGCTACGAGCAGTACTTC. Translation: CASSRPSGVRDRGYEQYF. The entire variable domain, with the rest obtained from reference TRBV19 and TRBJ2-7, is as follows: DGGITQSPKYLFRKEGQNVTLSCEQNLNHDAMYWYRQDPGQGLRLIYYSQIVNDFQKGDIAEGYSVSREKKESFPLTVTSAQKNPTAFYLCASSRPSGVRDRGYEQYFGPGTRLTVT.

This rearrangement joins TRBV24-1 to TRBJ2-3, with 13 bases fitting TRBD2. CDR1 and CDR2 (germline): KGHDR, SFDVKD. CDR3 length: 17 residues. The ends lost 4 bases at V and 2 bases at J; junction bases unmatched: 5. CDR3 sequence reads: CATSDRGLAGYTDTQYF. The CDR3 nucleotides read TGTGCCACCAGTGACCGGGGACTAGCGGGGTACACAGATACGCAGTATTTT.

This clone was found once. CDR3 nucleotide sequence: TGTGCCAGCAGTAGCCGAGATACGCAGTATTTT. Encoded protein: CASSSRDTQYF. The rearrangement joins TRBV7-9 to TRBJ2-3; no clear D. The germline gives CDR1 SEHNR, CDR2 FQNEAQ (reference sequence). The germline V and J ends were trimmed by 6 bases and 5 bases, with 6 bases remaining between them. The CDR3 is 11 amino acids.

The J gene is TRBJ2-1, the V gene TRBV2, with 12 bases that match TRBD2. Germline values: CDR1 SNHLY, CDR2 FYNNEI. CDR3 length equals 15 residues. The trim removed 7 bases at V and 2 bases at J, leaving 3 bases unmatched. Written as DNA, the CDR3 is TGTGCCAGCAAAAGGACTAGCGGGACCTACAATGAGCAGTTCTTC. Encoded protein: CASKRTSGTYNEQFF.

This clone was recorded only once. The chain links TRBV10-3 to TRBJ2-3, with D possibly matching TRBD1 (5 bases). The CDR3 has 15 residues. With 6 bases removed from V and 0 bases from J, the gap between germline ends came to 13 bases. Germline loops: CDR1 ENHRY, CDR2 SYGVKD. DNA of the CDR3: TGTGCCATCAGGCCCCATAGGGGCAGCACAGATACGCAGTATTTT. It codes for CAIRPHRGSTDTQYF.